The clone carrying this TCR beta chain was recorded once. The record originates from a study of blood T cell repertoires in COVID-19. The CDR3 covers 14 residues. V lost 1 base and J lost 5, with 11 bases in between. The germline CDR1 and CDR2 sequences are MGHRA and YSYEKL. Using immunoSEQ multiplex PCR, the repertoire was profiled, and TCRdb retains in-frame clones only, with some absent. In the table there are about 130,000 clones, 70% to 90% of which are singletons. The sample was peripheral blood. This TCR derives from an older woman with acute or convalescent COVID-19. This chain uses TRBV4-1 with TRBJ1-2, with D uncertain. The CDR3 reads CASSQGPEDYGYTF. The CDR3, as DNA: TGCGCCAGCAGCCAAGGGCCGGAGGATTATGGCTACACCTTC.